This TCR beta chain was profiled in a study of blood T cell repertoires in COVID-19. Original data processing: Amplification of reference gene primers provided the estimated nucleated cell counts. Data came from immunoSEQ multiplex PCR; TCRdb stores just in-frame clones and leaves some out. That table furnishes V, J and clone size, whereas the DNA furnished D and trimming. Altogether hundreds of thousands of clones are present, approximately 81% being singletons, with the ten largest covering around 18%. V was clipped by 5 bases and J by 0 bases, with 8 bases between them. CDR1 is SNHLY, CDR2 FYNNEI, per germline. The CDR3 consists of 15 residues. This clone was detected a few times.

The TCR comes from a woman of 80 years or more with active or convalescent COVID-19. The sequenced material came from peripheral blood. V is TRBV2 and J is TRBJ1-6, with D perhaps TRBD1 (6 bases). CDR3: CASSRTDSYNSPLHF. The CDR3 DNA sequence: TGTGCCAGCAGTAGGACAGACTCCTATAATTCACCCCTCCACTTT.